Below, 15 T cell receptor beta chains from the same sample are listed, as sequenced in a study of shared clonotypes between healthy human individuals (TCRdb year 2020). Library generation was performed with the immunoSEQ multiplex PCR assay. Not all clones reach the TCRdb copy of this immuneACCESS table, which keeps in-frame sequences only. Checked studies attribute under half of the gap to unresolved V genes and leave the rest unexplained. This sample gives some 2 million clones in total; 90% to 95% of them show up just once. The top ten hold 0.13% of the sample. Material: naive CD4+ T cells sorted from blood. The cell subset or site label for this specimen denotes: CD45RA+ positively selected. The receptors originated from a young man in good health.

CDR3 DNA: TGTGCCAGCAGTTGGACTAGCGGGGTCTACGAGCAGTACTTC. Its protein product is CASSWTSGVYEQYF. The chain employs TRBV27 and TRBJ2-7; 12 bases are shared with TRBD2. CDR1 and CDR2 (germline): MNHEY, SMNVEV (reference sequence). V lost 4 bases to trimming and J lost 3 bases; unmatched junction nucleotides: 1. CDR3 length: 14 residues.

The V call is TRBV5-1, the J call TRBJ2-3; D is perhaps TRBD1 (6 bases). The V end was cut by 4 bases, the J end by 0 bases, with 12 bases between. CDR1 is SGHRS and CDR2 is YFSETQ in the germline V gene. The CDR3 runs 15 residues. This chain's CDR3 is CASSPSGTSTDTQYF. CDR3 coding DNA: TGCGCCAGCAGCCCTTCAGGGACAAGCACAGATACGCAGTATTTT.

This clone was recorded only once. This chain joins TRBV9 and TRBJ2-2, with 8 positions matching TRBD1. The junction had 6 bases not matched to a gene; V was cut back by 1 base and J by 4 bases. Germline V gene lookup returns CDR1 SGDLS and CDR2 YYNGEE. The length of the CDR3 is 16 residues. The CDR3 region is CASSVRTGTITGELFF. The CDR3 coding sequence is TGTGCCAGCAGCGTACGGACAGGGACCATCACCGGGGAGCTGTTTTTT. Together with reference TRBV9 and TRBJ2-2, the CDR3 gives the full variable domain: DSGVTQTPKHLITATGQRVTLRCSPRSGDLSVYWYQQSLDQGLQFLIQYYNGEERAKGNILERFSAQQFPDLHSELNLSSLELGDSALYFCASSVRTGTITGELFFGEGSRLTVL.

J is TRBJ2-3 and V is TRBV6-1; unclear D gene. The germline gives CDR1 MNHNS, CDR2 SASEGT. The CDR3 runs 15 residues. The V end was cut by 2 bases, the J end by 0 bases, with 9 bases between. The CDR3 DNA is TGTGCCAGCAGTGAAAGCTTTACTAGCACAGATACGCAGTATTTT. Its translation is CASSESFTSTDTQYF.

This sequence joins TRBV2 and TRBJ2-3; TRBD1 aligns across 7 bases. V dropped 8 bases and J dropped 3; count of bases not matched to a gene: 5. The length of the CDR3 is 13 residues. From germline, CDR1 is SNHLY and CDR2 FYNNEI. The CDR3 here is CASETGETDTQYF. The CDR3 DNA sequence: TGTGCCAGCGAAACAGGGGAAACAGATACGCAGTATTTT.

The chain uses TRBV6-5 and TRBJ2-7, with D unresolved. Trimming took 5 bases from V and 6 from J, leaving 11 bases between them. The CDR3 totals 12 residues. Per the germline V gene, CDR1 is MNHEY and CDR2 is SVGAGI. CDR3 protein: CASSTGRREQYF. The DNA for the CDR3 is TGTGCCAGCAGTACCGGACGTCGCGAGCAGTACTTC.

The J gene is TRBJ2-4, the V gene TRBV10-3; no clear D. The germline CDR1 and CDR2 sequences are ENHRY and SYGVKD. CDR3 length: 14 amino acids. The ends were cut back, 2 bases at V and 6 bases at J, with 11 bases in the middle. CDR3 sequence reads: CAISEDLGINIQYF. The CDR3 nucleotides read TGTGCCATCAGTGAGGATCTGGGAATAAACATTCAGTACTTC.

This clone came up once. The chain has TRBV5-5 and TRBJ2-5, with 10 bases lining up with TRBD1. The CDR3 sequence is 15 residues long. V was pared by 2 bases and J by 5 bases, with 6 bases of the junction left unmatched. Germline-derived CDR1 and CDR2 are SGHKS and YYEKEE (reference sequence). The CDR3: CASSFETGGGETQYF. The CDR3 DNA sequence: TGTGCCAGCAGCTTCGAGACAGGGGGCGGGGAGACCCAGTACTTC.

CDR3 sequence: CASSQETLAGGRNEQFF. For the CDR3, the DNA is TGTGCCAGCAGCCAAGAGACGCTAGCGGGAGGGAGAAATGAGCAGTTCTTC. The chain carries TRBV4-2 and TRBJ2-1; 12 nucleotides match TRBD2. Trimming took 0 bases from V and 7 from J; bases not matched to a gene: 7. Germline lookup yields CDR1 LGHNA and CDR2 YNFKEQ. This CDR3 region has 17 residues.

This chain uses TRBV15 with TRBJ2-6, with 9 bases identical to TRBD1. The CDR3 is made up of 15 amino acids. With V trimmed by 0 bases and J by 9 bases, 3 bases remained unmatched. Germline V gives CDR1 LNHNV, CDR2 YYDKDF (reference sequence). In DNA, the CDR3 is TGTGCCACCAGCAGAGAGGACAGGGGACTCAACGTCCTGACTTTC. Protein sequence: CATSREDRGLNVLTF.

The chain is built from TRBV28 and TRBJ2-5, with D possibly TRBD2 on 5 matching bases. CDR1 MDHEN and CDR2 SYDVKM come from the germline V gene. The CDR3 loop spans 13 amino acids. Trimming shortened V by 8 bases and J by 1 base, and 11 bases separated the two germline ends. DNA for the CDR3: TGTGCCAGCCTGAGAGGGCTCCAAGAGACCCAGTACTTC. This translates into CASLRGLQETQYF.

The chain carries TRBV2 and TRBJ1-1; D is possibly TRBD1 (6 bases). The CDR3 length is 12 residues. CDR1 is SNHLY and CDR2 is FYNNEI in the germline V gene. Trimming cost V 6 bases and J 8 bases, with 13 bases left between them. The CDR3 here is CASSAQGNEAFF. For the CDR3, the DNA is TGTGCCAGCAGCGCCCAGGGGAACGAAGCTTTCTTT.

The rearrangement links TRBV7-9 to TRBJ1-3, with unresolved D. In germline, CDR1 is SEHNR, CDR2 FQNEAQ (reference sequence). The CDR3 runs to 13 residues. Trimming removed 3 bases at V and 4 bases at J, with 7 bases between. The CDR3 DNA reads as TGTGCCAGCAGCTTTCCCCTAGGAAACACCATATATTTT. Translated, it gives CASSFPLGNTIYF. The whole variable domain, filled in from reference TRBV7-9 and TRBJ1-3, reads DTGVSQNPRHKITKRGQNVTFRCDPISEHNRLYWYRQTLGQGPEFLTYFQNEAQLEKSRLLSDRFSAERPKGSFSTLEIQRTEQGDSAMYLCASSFPLGNTIYFGEGSWLTVV.

Concerning this clone itself: One end of the junction fails to match germline, which may point to a read error. This sequence joins TRBV19 and TRBJ1-2; D gene uncertain. The CDR3 is 13 amino acids. Germline V CDR1 and CDR2: LNHDA, SQIVND (reference sequence). CDR3 in amino acids: CASRIGVSAGYTF. For the CDR3, the DNA is TGTGCCAGTAGGATAGGCGTGTCCGCTGGCTACACCTTC. Supplemented by reference TRBV19 and TRBJ1-2, the full variable domain reads DGGITQSPKYLFRKEGQNVTLSCEQNLNHDAMYWYRQDPGQGLRLIYYSQIVNDFQKGDIAEGYSVSREKKESFPLTVTSAQKNPTAFYLCASRIGVSAGYTFGSGTRLTVV.

This sequence joins TRBV7-2 and TRBJ1-1; D ambiguous. Between the trimmed V and J ends, which lost 4 bases and 1 base, there was a span of 10 bases. CDR1 is SGHTA and CDR2 is FQGNSA in the germline V gene. The CDR3 spans 14 residues. The CDR3 sequence: CASSSFSGNTEAFF. Here the CDR3 DNA reads TGTGCCAGCAGCTCCTTCAGTGGGAACACTGAAGCTTTCTTT.